Listed below are T cell receptor beta chains from one sample, sequenced in a study of T cell repertoires in cytomegalovirus infection. MiXCR, run by TCRdb on the reads, gives a single entry per CDR3 protein. The sample has some 270,000 distinct CDR3 sequences, roughly 21% seen once. No antigen is known for these receptors. Sequencing used cultured PBMCs, obtained from culture after CMV antigen stimulation. All receptors derive from a human donor in good health (CMV status not recorded). Some clones in this sample may be carry-over from other donors' samples. CDR3s include the opening cysteine and the closing phenylalanine or tryptophan. A D gene is named only where the DNA matches it firmly. Clone size appears in some rows only: once, few, many, or a class for an expanded clone.

clone_size	v_call	d_call	j_call	cdr3_aa	cdr3_nt
few	TRBV4-3	NA	TRBJ1-4	CASSLHKGHHEKLFF	TGCGCCAGCAGCCTCCACAAAGGGCACCATGAAAAACTGTTTTTT
few	TRBV20-1	TRBD2	TRBJ2-3	CSARESLAGGGNTQYF	TGCAGTGCTAGAGAAAGTCTAGCGGGAGGAGGGAATACGCAGTATTTT
NA	TRBV29-1	NA	TRBJ1-5	CSVAHLDQPQHF	TGCAGCGTTGCACACCTCGATCAGCCCCAGCATTTT
NA	TRBV6-2/TRBV6-3	TRBD2	TRBJ2-7	CASRNPVAGTYEQYF	TGTGCCAGCAGAAATCCCGTAGCGGGAACCTACGAGCAGTACTTC
few	TRBV5-1	TRBD2	TRBJ2-1	CASSSAGNPSYNEQFF	TGCGCCAGCAGCTCAGCGGGAAACCCCTCCTACAATGAGCAGTTCTTC
NA	TRBV6-1	TRBD1	TRBJ1-3	CASSEGQEGNTIYF	TGTGCCAGCAGTGAGGGACAGGAGGGAAACACCATATATTTT
NA	TRBV19	TRBD1	TRBJ1-2	CASSIKADRGYGYTF	TGTGCCAGTAGTATAAAAGCCGACAGGGGATACGGCTACACCTTC
few	TRBV4-3	NA	TRBJ2-1	CASSQGAGPHNEQFF	TGCGCCAGCAGCCAAGGGGCAGGGCCCCACAATGAGCAGTTCTTC
NA	TRBV28	NA	TRBJ1-5	CASSLFGTPSNQPQHF	TGTGCCAGCAGTTTATTCGGGACGCCTAGCAATCAGCCCCAGCATTTT
many	TRBV7-2	TRBD2	TRBJ2-7	CASSLALGIIAGGSEQYF	TGTGCCAGCAGCTTAGCTCTGGGGATCATAGCGGGAGGAAGCGAGCAGTACTTC
many	TRBV7-3	TRBD2	TRBJ2-1	CASSPGVRDYYNEQFF	TGTGCCAGCAGCCCCGGAGTCCGGGACTATTACAATGAGCAGTTCTTC
many	TRBV7-2	TRBD1	TRBJ2-1	CASSIRQQGVEQFF	TGTGCCAGCAGCATCAGACAACAGGGGGTTGAGCAGTTCTTC
few	TRBV20-1	TRBD1	TRBJ1-1	CSASQGDTEAFF	TGCAGTGCTTCTCAGGGGGACACTGAAGCTTTCTTT
NA	TRBV6-5	NA	TRBJ2-7	CASSYWGKGSLEQYF	TGTGCCAGCAGTTACTGGGGAAAGGGAAGCCTCGAGCAGTACTTC
many	TRBV12-3/TRBV12-4	NA	TRBJ2-3	CASSFLTPQDTQYF	TGTGCCAGCAGTTTTCTTACACCCCAGGACACGCAGTATTTT
NA	TRBV24-1	NA	TRBJ2-1	CATSDDPDREQFF	TGTGCCACCAGTGATGATCCCGACCGTGAGCAGTTCTTC
many	TRBV7-8	TRBD2	TRBJ2-2	CASSLPGLAGAGELFF	TGTGCCAGCAGCTTACCGGGACTAGCGGGAGCTGGGGAGCTGTTTTTT
many	TRBV7-2	TRBD2	TRBJ2-3	CASSPWAGEVTDTQYF	TGTGCCAGCAGCCCGTGGGCGGGAGAAGTGACAGATACGCAGTATTTT
NA	TRBV12-3/TRBV12-4	TRBD1	TRBJ1-2	CASSRDRNWGYTF	TGTGCCAGCAGTAGGGACAGGAACTGGGGCTACACCTTC
few	TRBV7-9	NA	TRBJ1-2	CASRPTGVAGGYGYTF	TGTGCCAGCAGACCGACGGGGGTCGCGGGTGGCTATGGCTACACCTTC
NA	TRBV18	NA	TRBJ2-3	CASSLLSERADTQYF	TGTGCCAGCTCACTGCTAAGTGAGCGGGCAGATACGCAGTATTTT
few	TRBV6-2/TRBV6-3	TRBD2	TRBJ2-3	CASRSSGSGADTQYF	TGTGCCAGCAGGTCTAGCGGGAGTGGTGCAGATACGCAGTATTTT
many	TRBV28	TRBD2	TRBJ2-1	CASSFQQGLAGLSNEQFF	TGTGCCAGCAGTTTCCAACAGGGACTAGCGGGATTGAGCAATGAGCAGTTCTTC
many	TRBV12-3/TRBV12-4	NA	TRBJ1-6	CASSFTGTNSPLHF	TGTGCCAGCAGTTTTACAGGGACCAATTCACCCCTCCACTTT
few	TRBV7-2	NA	TRBJ1-4	CASSLAGGSEKLFF	TGTGCCAGCAGCTTAGCGGGGGGGAGTGAAAAACTGTTTTTT
many	TRBV7-2	NA	TRBJ1-5	CASSSYGQPQHF	TGTGCCAGCAGCTCTTACGGTCAGCCCCAGCATTTT
NA	TRBV27	NA	TRBJ1-5	CASSLRAGWQPQHF	TGTGCCAGCAGTTTAAGGGCAGGGTGGCAGCCCCAGCATTTT
NA	TRBV12-3/TRBV12-4	TRBD2	TRBJ2-6	CASSPRGGVNVLTF	TGTGCCAGCAGTCCACGTGGGGGGGTCAACGTCCTGACTTTC
many	TRBV7-6	NA	TRBJ2-7	CASSPRASEAYYEQYF	TGTGCCAGCAGCCCCCGTGCTAGCGAAGCTTACTACGAGCAGTACTTC
NA	TRBV4-1	NA	TRBJ1-1	CASSHRGATEAFF	TGCGCCAGCAGCCACCGGGGGGCTACTGAAGCTTTCTTT
many	TRBV7-2	NA	TRBJ1-3	CASSPTGTSGNTIYF	TGTGCCAGCAGCCCTACAGGGACCTCTGGAAACACCATATATTTT
few	TRBV11-3	NA	TRBJ1-1	CASSLVRGVTEAFF	TGTGCCAGCAGCTTAGTGAGGGGGGTGACTGAAGCTTTCTTT
many	TRBV7-8	NA	TRBJ2-3	CASSLGVGAGSSDTQYF	TGTGCCAGCAGCTTAGGCGTGGGGGCAGGGTCATCAGATACGCAGTATTTT
few	TRBV10-3	TRBD2	TRBJ2-1	CAIRSGSSYNEQFF	TGTGCCATCAGAAGCGGGAGCTCCTACAATGAGCAGTTCTTC
many	TRBV11-3	NA	TRBJ2-2	CASSPYWAGELFF	TGTGCCAGCAGCCCCTATTGGGCCGGGGAGCTGTTTTTT
few	TRBV2	NA	TRBJ2-7	CASSAVTVLSYEQYF	TGTGCCAGCAGTGCGGTGACAGTCCTCTCCTACGAGCAGTACTTC
NA	TRBV20-1	NA	TRBJ2-7	CSANSDGVYEQYF	TGCAGTGCTAATTCAGACGGGGTCTACGAGCAGTACTTC
few	TRBV7-2	NA	TRBJ2-5	CASSLEVAGRETQYF	TGTGCCAGCAGCTTAGAGGTTGCCGGGAGAGAGACCCAGTACTTC
few	TRBV5-1	NA	TRBJ1-5	CASSFGGPYSNQPQHF	TGCGCCAGCAGCTTTGGAGGACCTTATAGCAATCAGCCCCAGCATTTT
NA	TRBV19	NA	TRBJ1-1	CASSMSVGRNTEAFF	TGTGCCAGTAGTATGTCGGTGGGAAGAAACACTGAAGCTTTCTTT
NA	TRBV7-2	NA	TRBJ2-3	CASSFVSTDTQYF	TGTGCCAGCAGCTTCGTCTCCACAGATACGCAGTATTTT
few	TRBV6-2/TRBV6-3	TRBD2	TRBJ2-4	CASSTEGGRAKNIQYF	TGTGCCAGCAGTACTGAAGGCGGGAGGGCCAAAAACATTCAGTACTTC
many	TRBV7-8	TRBD1	TRBJ2-1	CASSRQGSAYNEQFF	TGTGCCAGCAGCCGACAGGGTTCCGCCTACAATGAGCAGTTCTTC
many	TRBV7-9	TRBD1	TRBJ1-2	CASSLAGRTGGYGYTF	TGTGCCAGCAGCTTAGCAGGTCGAACAGGGGGCTATGGCTACACCTTC
NA	TRBV4-2	NA	TRBJ2-7	CASSQDGHEQYF	TGTGCCAGCAGCCAAGATGGGCACGAGCAGTACTTC
many	TRBV7-8	TRBD2	TRBJ2-1	CASRRTSGSLYNEQFF	TGTGCCAGCAGGCGGACTAGCGGGAGTCTCTACAATGAGCAGTTCTTC
NA	TRBV11-2	NA	TRBJ1-4	CATKTQPNEKLFF	TGTGCCACCAAGACACAACCTAATGAAAAACTGTTTTTT
few	TRBV7-2	TRBD2	TRBJ2-1	CASSLGGTRSDEQFF	TGTGCCAGCAGCTTAGGGGGGACTAGGAGCGATGAGCAGTTCTTC